The 32 T cell receptor beta chains below all came from one sample that was sequenced in a study of blood T cell repertoires in COVID-19. Using immunoSEQ multiplex PCR, the repertoire was profiled, and TCRdb retains in-frame clones only, with some absent. The table includes around 230,000 clones, 86% detected once. What was sequenced was PBMCs or T cells enriched from blood (not recorded which). The source is a middle-aged woman with acute COVID-19.

This clone occurred once. The rearrangement uses TRBV7-8 and TRBJ1-1; the D is unclear. There are 14 residues in the CDR3. The germline V and J ends were trimmed by 5 bases and 11 bases, with 21 bases remaining between them. CDR1 SGHVS and CDR2 FQNEAQ come from the germline V gene. Written as DNA, the CDR3 is TGTGCCAGCAGCCCAAGCGGAGGGAAGGGTGGGGCTTTCTTT. Its protein is CASSPSGGKGGAFF.

V is TRBV7-2 and J is TRBJ1-5; possibly TRBD1 for D (5 bases). CDR3 length equals 14 residues. Germline V gene lookup returns CDR1 SGHTA and CDR2 FQGNSA. Trimming removed 2 bases at V and 5 bases at J, with 10 bases between. The CDR3: CASSLSPTDQPQHF. CDR3 DNA sequence: TGTGCCAGCAGCTTATCCCCGACAGATCAGCCCCAGCATTTT. The variable domain in full, with the rest retrieved from reference TRBV7-2 and TRBJ1-5, is GAGVSQSPSNKVTEKGKDVELRCDPISGHTALYWYRQSLGQGLEFLIYFQGNSAPDKSGLPSDRFSAERTGGSVSTLTIQRTQQEDSAVYLCASSLSPTDQPQHFGDGTRLSIL.

The sample holds a few counts of this clone. V is TRBV7-3 and J is TRBJ2-1; D might be TRBD2 (5 bases). The V gene lost 0 bases and the J gene lost 9 bases, with 9 bases spanning the gap. Germline CDR1 is SGHTA and CDR2 is FQGTGA. This CDR3 has 13 residues. The CDR3 spells CASSLTASSEQFF. The CDR3, as DNA: TGTGCCAGCAGCTTAACGGCTAGCAGTGAGCAGTTCTTC.

CDR3 in amino acids: CASSYMGGTHYNEQFF. CDR3 nucleotides: TGTGCCAGCAGTTACATGGGGGGGACTCACTACAATGAGCAGTTCTTC. The chain couples TRBV6-5 to TRBJ2-1, with 7 bases lining up with TRBD2. CDR1 is MNHEY, CDR2 SVGAGI, per germline. V trimming: 2 bases; J trimming: 3 bases; junction bases outside the gene matches: 7. The CDR3 contains 16 residues.

The gene calls are TRBV9 and TRBJ2-7; D is perhaps TRBD1 (5 bases). The CDR3 sequence is 14 residues long. Germline values: CDR1 SGDLS, CDR2 YYNGEE. V was clipped by 4 bases and J by 3 bases, with 14 bases between them. This CDR3 is CASSPASRDYEQYF. Here the CDR3 DNA reads TGTGCCAGCAGCCCTGCATCCAGGGACTACGAGCAGTACTTC.

The chain carries TRBV10-2 and TRBJ1-5; 11 nucleotides line up with TRBD1. CDR3 length: 16 amino acids. V dropped 6 bases and J dropped 6; count of bases not matched to a gene: 10. Germline V gene data show CDR1 as WSHSY and CDR2 as SAAADI. The CDR3, as DNA: TGCGCCAGCAGCAAGGACAGGGGGCTTTACGGTCAGCCCCAGCATTTT. This translates into CASSKDRGLYGQPQHF.

V usage is TRBV3-1 (or the pseudogene TRBV3-2) and J usage is TRBJ1-3; TRBD1 might be the D (6 bases). The CDR3 sequence is 16 residues long. Trimming stripped 4 bases from V and 2 bases from J, with 15 bases between. CDR1 is LGHDT and CDR2 is YNNKEL in the germline V gene (reference sequence). The CDR3 DNA reads as TGTGCCAGCAGCCGAGTTCCGGGACATACTGGAAACACCATATATTTT. This gives the protein CASSRVPGHTGNTIYF.

The chain recombines TRBV2 with TRBJ1-1; D possibly corresponds to TRBD1 (5 bases). V was cut by 10 bases and J by 2 bases, with 14 bases left in between. CDR3 length: 13 residues. CDR1 is SNHLY, CDR2 FYNNEI, per germline. CDR3 nucleotide sequence: TGTGCCACCGCGGGACGATTTAACACTGAAGCTTTCTTT. Protein product: CATAGRFNTEAFF.

This clone was observed a few times. This chain links TRBV7-2 with TRBJ2-3, with D unclear. The CDR3 spans 13 residues. Germline V gene sequence: CDR1 SGHTA, CDR2 FQGNSA. V lost 2 bases and J lost 3, with 6 bases in between. CDR3 residues: CASSLISTDTQYF. The DNA for the CDR3 is TGTGCCAGCAGCTTAATCTCGACAGATACGCAGTATTTT.

CDR3 amino acids: CASSSHAGAGNEQFF. CDR3 in DNA: TGTGCCAGCAGCTCACACGCGGGGGCCGGAAATGAGCAGTTCTTC. J is TRBJ2-1 and V is TRBV7-2; D is possibly TRBD2 (7 bases). The CDR3 extends over 15 amino acids. Deletions cut 4 bases from V and 7 bases from J, with 17 bases between. Germline V gene sequence: CDR1 SGHTA, CDR2 FQGNSA.

This clone was seen just once. V gene TRBV27 combines with J gene TRBJ1-6, with 7 bases identical to TRBD1. This CDR3 contains 14 residues. Unmatched junction bases numbered 7, after V lost 6 bases and J lost 8 bases. Germline lookup yields CDR1 MNHEY and CDR2 SMNVEV (reference sequence). CDR3 nucleotide sequence: TGTGCCAGCAGCTCCAGGGGGTTTGATTCACCCCTCCACTTT. The encoded protein is CASSSRGFDSPLHF.

The gene calls are TRBV7-9 and TRBJ1-4; D not certain. The germline V gene has CDR1 SEHNR and CDR2 FQNEAQ (reference sequence). The V end lost 6 bases, the J end lost 1 base, and 15 bases lay between the germline ends. The CDR3 runs to 16 residues. CDR3 bases: TGTGCCAGCAGTCCAGGAATACAAAGAACTAATGAAAAACTGTTTTTT. Translating it yields CASSPGIQRTNEKLFF.

The V call is TRBV7-9, the J call TRBJ2-5; D not resolved. The ends were cut back, 1 base at V and 1 base at J, with 7 bases in the middle. Per germline, CDR1 SEHNR and CDR2 FQNEAQ (reference sequence). The CDR3 spans 14 residues. CDR3 amino acids: CASSLDLRQETQYF. The DNA of the CDR3 is TGTGCCAGCAGCTTAGACCTACGCCAAGAGACCCAGTACTTC.

The gene calls are TRBV5-8 and TRBJ1-5, with 8 bases identical to TRBD1. The germline V gene has CDR1 SGHTS and CDR2 YDEGEE. Losses at the gene ends were 1 base for V and 2 bases for J; bases not matched to a gene: 2. The CDR3 contains 15 residues. The DNA for the CDR3 is TGTGCCAGCAGCTTGTCGGACAGGGGCAATCAGCCCCAGCATTTT. It specifies CASSLSDRGNQPQHF.

The V call is TRBV6-5, the J call TRBJ1-4; TRBD1 might be the D (6 bases). The CDR3 has 13 amino acids. Germline loops: CDR1 MNHEY, CDR2 SVGAGI. Between the trimmed V and J ends, which lost 7 bases and 5 bases, there was a span of 11 bases. The CDR3 reads CASTDRPNEKLFF. The CDR3 DNA reads as TGTGCCAGCACCGACAGGCCGAATGAAAAACTGTTTTTT.

This chain joins TRBV27 and TRBJ2-1; 10 bases align to TRBD1. Germline-derived CDR1 and CDR2 are MNHEY and SMNVEV (reference sequence). The CDR3 sequence is 14 residues long. V lost 9 bases to trimming and J lost 6 bases; unmatched junction nucleotides: 8. The CDR3 here is CASSRGQGRNEQFF. In DNA, the CDR3 is TGTGCCAGTTCTAGGGGACAGGGGCGCAATGAGCAGTTCTTC.

This clone was detected once. CDR3: CASSTLAGKTEAFF. DNA of the CDR3: TGTGCCAGCAGTACCTTGGCGGGTAAGACTGAAGCTTTCTTT. The chain has TRBV27 and TRBJ1-1; the D is unclear. The length of the CDR3 is 14 residues. Between the trimmed V and J ends, which lost 5 bases and 5 bases, there was a span of 15 bases. Per the germline V gene, CDR1 is MNHEY and CDR2 is SMNVEV (reference sequence).

The rearrangement joins TRBV30 to TRBJ1-5, with D possibly being TRBD1 (5 bases). The germline CDR1 and CDR2 sequences are GTSNPN and SVGIG (reference sequence). Trimming left V 2 bases short and J 5 bases short, with 10 bases between. The CDR3 spans 13 residues. As DNA, the CDR3 is TGTGCCTGGAGTTCGGCAGGGTATCAGCCCCAGCATTTT. Translated, it gives CAWSSAGYQPQHF.

The CDR3 coding sequence is TGTGCCAGCAGCGCTCGACGACAGGGGCCATATAGCAATCAGCCCCAGCATTTT. Its translation is CASSARRQGPYSNQPQHF. The genes are TRBV27 and TRBJ1-5, with 8 bases that match TRBD1. J lost 0 bases, V lost 6 bases, and 13 bases had no gene match. Germline V gives CDR1 MNHEY, CDR2 SMNVEV (reference sequence). There are 18 residues in the CDR3.

The V gene is TRBV2, the J gene TRBJ2-7; TRBD1 aligns across 8 bases. There are 13 residues in the CDR3. The V gene end was trimmed by 4 bases and the J gene end by 12 bases; junction bases not matched to a gene: 11. Germline V gene sequence: CDR1 SNHLY, CDR2 FYNNEI. The CDR3 loop is CASSVRQGAKRYV. The CDR3 DNA is TGTGCCAGCAGTGTCAGGCAGGGGGCGAAGCGGTACGTC.

V and J are TRBV12-5 and TRBJ2-2; a weak D match, TRBD2 (6 bases). The CDR3 has 17 amino acids. V was pared by 7 bases and J by 1 base, with 19 bases between. Germline CDR1 reads LGHNT; CDR2 reads FRNRAP. CDR3 coding DNA: TGTGCTAGTGACTACAAATGGGGGGACGGGAACACCGGGGAGCTGTTTTTT. It yields the protein CASDYKWGDGNTGELFF.

The chain joins TRBV27 to TRBJ2-1; a weak D match, TRBD2 (7 bases). Deletions cut 6 bases from V and 2 bases from J, with 20 bases between. The CDR3 consists of 17 residues. Germline CDR1 and CDR2: MNHEY and SMNVEV (reference sequence). The CDR3 coding sequence is TGTGCCAGCAGCGGGGAGGGGGGGGCGTTACCCTACAATGAGCAGTTCTTC. Its protein product is CASSGEGGALPYNEQFF.

CDR3 coding DNA: TGCGCCAGCAGCTTGCCCTATTACACCGGGGAGCTGTTTTTT. It specifies CASSLPYYTGELFF. V is TRBV5-1 and J is TRBJ2-2; D unresolved. The CDR3 spans 14 residues. V shed 1 base and J shed 3 bases, with 7 bases lying between them. Looked up from germline, CDR1 is SGHRS and CDR2 is YFSETQ.

The chain is built from TRBV28 and TRBJ1-2; 9 bases match TRBD1. V trimming: 6 bases; J trimming: 2 bases; junction bases outside the gene matches: 7. There are 15 residues in the CDR3. Per germline, CDR1 MDHEN and CDR2 SYDVKM. CDR3 sequence: CASRPGTGSNYGYTF. In DNA, the CDR3 is TGTGCCAGCAGACCTGGGACAGGGAGCAACTATGGCTACACCTTC.

This clone appeared a single time. Here the CDR3 reads CASSPRIDEQYF. CDR3 DNA sequence: TGTGCCAGCTCACCCAGGATAGACGAGCAGTACTTC. The chain employs TRBV18 and TRBJ2-7; no firm D call. CDR3 size: 12 residues. Per the germline V gene, CDR1 is KGHSH and CDR2 is LQKENI. V was clipped by 3 bases and J by 5 bases, with 8 bases between them.

CDR3 nucleotide sequence: TGTGCCAGCAGCCAAGTGGGGACAGTCGGGTCCATATATTTT. Its translation: CASSQVGTVGSIYF. V usage is TRBV3-1 (or the pseudogene TRBV3-2) and J usage is TRBJ1-3; TRBD1 aligns across 7 bases. Trimming took 1 base from V and 11 from J; bases not matched to a gene: 8. CDR3 length: 14 amino acids. CDR1 is LGHDT and CDR2 is YNNKEL in the germline V gene (reference sequence).

This chain links TRBV2 with TRBJ1-1; no clear D gene. The germline V gene encodes CDR1 SNHLY and CDR2 FYNNEI. V dropped 4 bases and J dropped 1 base, with 10 bases sitting between them. The CDR3 totals 14 residues. In DNA, the CDR3 is TGTGCCAGCAGTGCATTGGCAGAGAACACTGAAGCTTTCTTT. This translates into CASSALAENTEAFF.

The chain links TRBV19 to TRBJ2-2; TRBD1 might be the D (5 bases). Trimming cost V 0 bases and J 9 bases, with 11 bases left between them. This CDR3 has 14 residues. Germline assignment: CDR1 LNHDA and CDR2 SQIVND (reference sequence). The DNA for the CDR3 is TGTGCCAGTAGTATAGAAGGACGACAGCGGGAGCTGTTTTTT. Translated, it gives CASSIEGRQRELFF.

This chain connects TRBV7-9 to TRBJ2-1, with 13 nucleotides matching TRBD2. The CDR3 is 18 amino acids. The germline gives CDR1 SEHNR, CDR2 FQNEAQ (reference sequence). V shed 4 bases, J shed 1 base, and the junction held 7 bases outside the gene matches. This CDR3 is CASSSRLAGGKSYNEQFF. CDR3 DNA: TGTGCCAGCAGCTCCCGACTAGCGGGGGGCAAATCCTACAATGAGCAGTTCTTC. The full variable domain, completed using reference TRBV7-9 and TRBJ2-1, is DTGVSQNPRHKITKRGQNVTFRCDPISEHNRLYWYRQTLGQGPEFLTYFQNEAQLEKSRLLSDRFSAERPKGSFSTLEIQRTEQGDSAMYLCASSSRLAGGKSYNEQFFGPGTRLTVL.

The rearrangement joins TRBV29-1 to TRBJ1-1; 7 bases align to TRBD1. The J segment lost 3 bases and the V segment lost 7 bases, leaving 11 bases of the junction unmatched. CDR1 and CDR2 from the germline V gene are SQVTM and ANQGSEA. The CDR3 length is 14 residues. The CDR3 sequence: CSAHDRAADTEAFF. CDR3 in DNA: TGCAGCGCCCACGACAGGGCCGCCGACACTGAAGCTTTCTTT. Full variable domain (remainder filled in from reference TRBV29-1 and TRBJ1-1): SAVISQKPSRDICQRGTSLTIQCQVDSQVTMMFWYRQQPGQSLTLIATANQGSEATYESGFVIDKFPISRPNLTFSTLTVSNMSPEDSSIYLCSAHDRAADTEAFFGQGTRLTVV.

The chain carries TRBV6-5 and TRBJ2-1, with 9 positions matching TRBD2. Looked up from germline, CDR1 is MNHEY and CDR2 is SVGAGI. This CDR3 comprises 12 residues. Losses at the gene ends were 6 bases for V and 14 bases for J; bases not matched to a gene: 8. The CDR3 here is CASRTSGTSKFF. The CDR3 nucleotides are TGTGCCAGCAGGACTTCCGGGACTAGCAAGTTCTTC.

The CDR3 reads CASSIVSIHSNQPQHF. The DNA of the CDR3 is TGTGCCAGTAGTATAGTCTCCATACATAGCAATCAGCCCCAGCATTTT. V is TRBV19 and J is TRBJ1-5, with D unclear. The germline V gene encodes CDR1 LNHDA and CDR2 SQIVND (reference sequence). The CDR3 extends over 16 amino acids. Trimming removed 1 base at V and 0 bases at J, with 10 bases between.